This entry lists 12 T cell receptor beta chains sequenced from one sample in a study of shared clonotypes between healthy human individuals. Method: immunoSEQ multiplex PCR; TCRdb's copy keeps in-frame clones and lacks some. The table records more than 1,200,000 clones, approximately 98.5% of them present only once. Material: naive CD4+ T cells sorted from blood. The subset here: CD45RA+ positively selected. Receptors were obtained from a man aged 25-45 years in good health.

The chain has TRBV5-6 and TRBJ1-2; tentatively, D is TRBD1 (5 bases). The CDR3 runs 15 residues. V was cut by 0 bases and J by 3 bases, with 12 bases left in between. CDR1 is SGHDT, CDR2 YYEEEE, per germline. The DNA for the CDR3 is TGTGCCAGCAGCTTGGGGGGGACGCCCGACTATGGCTACACCTTC. Translation gives CASSLGGTPDYGYTF.

About this clone itself: A read error may produce the germline difference seen at one junction end. This rearrangement joins TRBV7-7 to TRBJ2-1, with unresolved D. Germline V gene data show CDR1 as SSHAT and CDR2 as FNYEAQ (reference sequence). The CDR3 is 13 residues long. CDR3 DNA sequence: TGTGCTAGCAGCCGAACTTCCTACAATGAGCAGTTCTTC. This codes for CASSRTSYNEQFF.

The chain uses TRBV25-1 and TRBJ2-1; 8 nucleotides align to TRBD2. The CDR3 runs 18 residues. V dropped 1 base and J dropped 0; count of bases not matched to a gene: 8. Looked up from germline, CDR1 is MGHDK and CDR2 is SYGVNS. The CDR3 DNA reads as TGTGCCAGCAGTGAATGGGCTAGCGGGTTTAACTCCTACAATGAGCAGTTCTTC. It codes for CASSEWASGFNSYNEQFF.

The CDR3 sequence: CASSHHSRGRANEKLFF. CDR3 nucleotide sequence: TGCGCCAGCAGCCACCACTCAAGGGGGCGGGCTAATGAAAAACTGTTTTTT. V is TRBV4-3 and J is TRBJ1-4; 7 nucleotides line up with TRBD1. The CDR3 spans 17 residues. CDR1 and CDR2 from the germline V gene are LGHNA and YSLEER. After removal of 3 bases from V and 3 bases from J, the junction contained 10 bases not matched to a gene.

The chain joins TRBV18 to TRBJ2-1, with D possibly TRBD1 on 5 matching bases. CDR1 is KGHSH and CDR2 is LQKENI in the germline V gene. V shed 6 bases and J shed 9 bases, with 15 bases lying between them. The CDR3 runs to 13 residues. The DNA for the CDR3 is TGTGCCAGCTCCCGCCAGGGCGGCAGTGAGCAGTTCTTC. Amino acid sequence: CASSRQGGSEQFF.

The gene calls are TRBV7-9 and TRBJ1-1, with D unclear. This CDR3 spans 15 amino acids. V was trimmed by 5 bases and J by 2 bases, leaving 15 bases between them. In germline, CDR1 is SEHNR, CDR2 FQNEAQ (reference sequence). The CDR3 DNA is TGTGCCAGCAGCCCCCCGGCCAGGAATAACACTGAAGCTTTCTTT. Translated, it gives CASSPPARNNTEAFF.

V and J are TRBV18 and TRBJ2-7, with D unresolved. The V gene lost 3 bases and the J gene lost 6 bases, with 15 bases spanning the gap. CDR3 length equals 14 residues. Looked up from germline, CDR1 is KGHSH and CDR2 is LQKENI. The CDR3, as DNA: TGTGCCAGCTCACCCTTAGCCGTCAATATCGAGCAGTACTTC. The encoded protein is CASSPLAVNIEQYF.

The chain carries TRBV7-8 and TRBJ2-3, with 9 bases matching TRBD1. Germline V gene lookup returns CDR1 SGHVS and CDR2 FQNEAQ. This CDR3 comprises 15 residues. Trimming at V came to 1 base and at J to 2 bases, leaving 1 base not matched to a gene. The CDR3 DNA follows: TGTGCCAGCAGCTTAGGACAGGGGGACACAGATACGCAGTATTTT. It translates to CASSLGQGDTDTQYF.

The chain carries TRBV18 and TRBJ2-1; 9 bases line up with TRBD2. Looked up from germline, CDR1 is KGHSH and CDR2 is LQKENI. With V trimmed by 3 bases and J by 6 bases, 21 bases remained unmatched. This CDR3 is 20 amino acids long. CDR3 region: CASSPHLAGWALQSGNEQFF. For the CDR3, the DNA is TGTGCCAGCTCACCCCATCTAGCGGGGTGGGCCCTCCAATCGGGCAATGAGCAGTTCTTC.

V and J are TRBV5-1 and TRBJ2-7; D possibly corresponds to TRBD2 (5 bases). Trimming left V 2 bases short and J 1 base short, with 13 bases between. Germline loops: CDR1 SGHRS, CDR2 YFSETQ. The CDR3 extends over 15 amino acids. CDR3 in DNA: TGCGCCAGCAGCTTCGATCGGGGTTTTTCCTACGAGCAGTACTTC. As protein: CASSFDRGFSYEQYF.

V usage is TRBV4-1 and J usage is TRBJ1-1; no reliable D call. Germline V lookup: CDR1 MGHRA, CDR2 YSYEKL. Trimming cost V 5 bases and J 5 bases, with 21 bases left between them. CDR3 length equals 16 residues. This chain's CDR3 is CASSDTQSRRWTEAFF. The DNA of the CDR3 is TGCGCCAGCAGCGATACTCAGTCGCGCAGATGGACTGAAGCTTTCTTT.

This chain links TRBV9 with TRBJ2-2; 7 bases align to TRBD2. The CDR3 totals 16 residues. The V segment lost 5 bases and the J segment 6 bases; nucleotides outside the gene matches: 13. Germline lookup yields CDR1 SGDLS and CDR2 YYNGEE. CDR3 nucleotides: TGTGCCAGCAGTAAAAATCCTGGGACTATCCCCGGGGAGCTGTTTTTT. It translates to CASSKNPGTIPGELFF.